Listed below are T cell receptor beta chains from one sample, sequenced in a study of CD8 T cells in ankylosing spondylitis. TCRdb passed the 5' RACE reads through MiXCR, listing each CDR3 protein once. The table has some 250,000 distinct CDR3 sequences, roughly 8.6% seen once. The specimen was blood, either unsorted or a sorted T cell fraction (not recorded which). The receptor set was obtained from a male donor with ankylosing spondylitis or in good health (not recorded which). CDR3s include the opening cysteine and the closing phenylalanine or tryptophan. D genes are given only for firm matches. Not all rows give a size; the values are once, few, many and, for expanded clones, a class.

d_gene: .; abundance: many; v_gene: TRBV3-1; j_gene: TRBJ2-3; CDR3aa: CASGGGSTDTQYF; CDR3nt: TGTGCCAGCGGGGGAGGATCCACAGATACGCAGTATTTT
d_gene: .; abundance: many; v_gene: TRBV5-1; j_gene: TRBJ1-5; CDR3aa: CASSLGGQGNQPQHF; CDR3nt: TGCGCCAGCAGCTTGGGCGGCCAGGGCAATCAGCCCCAGCATTTT
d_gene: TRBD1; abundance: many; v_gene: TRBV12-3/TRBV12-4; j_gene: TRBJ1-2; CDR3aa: CASTPGQHGYTF; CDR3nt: TGTGCCAGCACCCCGGGACAGCATGGCTACACCTTC
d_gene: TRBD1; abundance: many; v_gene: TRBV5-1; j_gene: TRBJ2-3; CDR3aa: CASTGQGGTDTQYF; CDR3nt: TGCGCCAGCACAGGACAGGGCGGCACAGATACGCAGTATTTT
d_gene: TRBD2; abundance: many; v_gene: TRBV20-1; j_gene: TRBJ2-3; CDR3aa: CSATGTSGSTDTQYF; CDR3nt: TGCAGTGCAACCGGGACTAGCGGGAGCACAGATACGCAGTATTTT
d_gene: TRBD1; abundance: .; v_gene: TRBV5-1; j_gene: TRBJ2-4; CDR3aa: CASSQGTGANIQYF; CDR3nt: TGCGCCAGCAGCCAAGGGACAGGGGCAAACATTCAGTACTTC
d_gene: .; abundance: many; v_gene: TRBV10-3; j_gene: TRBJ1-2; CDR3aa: CASLGGENYGYTF; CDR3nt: TGTGCCAGCCTGGGAGGGGAGAACTATGGCTACACCTTC
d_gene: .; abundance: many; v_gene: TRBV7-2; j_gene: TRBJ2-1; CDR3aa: CASSFPTGLGLF; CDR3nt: TGTGCCAGCAGCTTCCCGACTGGTCTGGGGCTCTTC
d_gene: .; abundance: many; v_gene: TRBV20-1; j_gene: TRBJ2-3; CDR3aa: CSATPYDRDTDTQYF; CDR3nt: TGCAGTGCCACCCCCTACGACAGAGACACAGATACGCAGTATTTT
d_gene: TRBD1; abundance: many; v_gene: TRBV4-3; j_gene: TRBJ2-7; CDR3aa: CASSLRDSSYEQYF; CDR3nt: TGCGCCAGCAGCCTCCGGGACAGCTCCTACGAGCAGTACTTC
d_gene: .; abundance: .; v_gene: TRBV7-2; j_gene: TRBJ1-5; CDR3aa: CASRPPGVDQPQHF; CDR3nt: TGTGCCAGCAGGCCGCCGGGGGTTGATCAGCCCCAGCATTTT
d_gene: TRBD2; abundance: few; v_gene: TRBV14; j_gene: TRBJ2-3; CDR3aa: CASSPTGTSGRMVTDTQCF; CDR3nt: TGTGCCAGCAGCCCGACCGGGACTAGCGGGAGGATGGTCACAGATACGCAGTGTTTT
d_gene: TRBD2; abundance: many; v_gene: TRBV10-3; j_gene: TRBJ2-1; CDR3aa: CAISDPGLAGVYEQFF; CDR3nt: TGTGCCATCAGTGACCCCGGACTAGCGGGAGTCTATGAGCAGTTCTTC
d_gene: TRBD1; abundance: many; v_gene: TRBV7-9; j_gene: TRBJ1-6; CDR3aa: CASGQDHSPLHF; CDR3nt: TGTGCCAGCGGACAGGACCATTCACCCCTCCACTTT
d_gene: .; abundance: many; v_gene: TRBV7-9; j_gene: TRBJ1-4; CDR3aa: CASSPSVGPTNEKLFF; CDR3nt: TGTGCCAGCAGCCCCTCAGTCGGGCCAACTAATGAAAAACTGTTTTTT
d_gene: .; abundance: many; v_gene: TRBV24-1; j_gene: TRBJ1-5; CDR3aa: CATQWGRGQPQHF; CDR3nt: TGTGCCACCCAATGGGGAAGGGGACAGCCCCAGCATTTT